A single sample is the source of the 25 T cell receptor beta chains below, sequenced in a study of cytomegalovirus exposure and HLA in healthy donors. It was with 60 Vbeta and 13 Jbeta primers that the PCR ran. Sequenced by immunoSEQ multiplex PCR; TCRdb stores in-frame clones only, minus some. Here the sample spans roughly 76,000 clones, approximately 90% being singletons. The sequenced sample was PBMCs. The receptors were gathered from a young woman in good health and CMV-seronegative.

There are a few counts of this clone. The J gene is TRBJ1-2, the V gene TRBV5-1, with D unresolved. The V gene lost 0 bases and the J gene lost 4 bases, with 13 bases spanning the gap. Germline lookup yields CDR1 SGHRS and CDR2 YFSETQ. This CDR3 is 15 amino acids long. The CDR3 nucleotides are TGCGCCAGCAGCTTGGTCGACCCCCGGGGCTATGGCTACACCTTC. Protein sequence: CASSLVDPRGYGYTF.

The V call is TRBV19, the J call TRBJ2-1, with TRBD2 identical over 9 bases. The CDR3 has 15 amino acids. Germline loops: CDR1 LNHDA, CDR2 SQIVND (reference sequence). Unmatched junction bases numbered 5, after V lost 5 bases and J lost 3 bases. The CDR3 coding sequence is TGTGCCAGTAGTTCAGGTAGCGGGGGCTACAATGAGCAGTTCTTC. Protein product: CASSSGSGGYNEQFF. Based on the CDR3 plus reference TRBV19 and TRBJ2-1, the full variable domain is DGGITQSPKYLFRKEGQNVTLSCEQNLNHDAMYWYRQDPGQGLRLIYYSQIVNDFQKGDIAEGYSVSREKKESFPLTVTSAQKNPTAFYLCASSSGSGGYNEQFFGPGTRLTVL.

In the case of this clone: Other DNA sequences in the same sample also yield this CDR3. The V and J genes are TRBV7-2 and TRBJ2-2; D may be TRBD1 (5 bases). Germline CDR1 is SGHTA and CDR2 is FQGNSA. V lost 5 bases and J lost 0, with 16 bases in between. The CDR3 length is 17 residues. The CDR3 coding sequence is TGTGCCAGCAGCCCCAGGGTGGGCCTCGCGAACACCGGGGAGCTGTTTTTT. Translated: CASSPRVGLANTGELFF.

This chain joins TRBV10-3 and TRBJ1-3, with 7 bases lining up with TRBD1. V lost 10 bases and J lost 7; bases outside the gene matches: 7. Germline V gives CDR1 ENHRY, CDR2 SYGVKD. The CDR3 runs to 12 residues. CDR3 residues: CATHTTGNTIYF. The CDR3 nucleotides read TGTGCCACTCATACGACAGGGAACACCATATATTTT.

V gene TRBV19 combines with J gene TRBJ2-2; no definite D call. V was trimmed by 6 bases and J by 1 base, leaving 6 bases between them. The CDR3 contains 13 residues. Germline CDR1 LNHDA, CDR2 SQIVND (reference sequence). This CDR3 is CASSLLNTGELFF. The DNA for the CDR3 is TGTGCCAGTAGCCTACTGAACACCGGGGAGCTGTTTTTT.

The chain couples TRBV19 to TRBJ1-1, with TRBD1 matching 7 bases. The CDR3 is 13 amino acids. Trimming removed 5 bases from V and 11 bases from J; junction bases left unmatched: 11. Germline loops: CDR1 LNHDA, CDR2 SQIVND (reference sequence). The CDR3 sequence is CASSAGQRIVAFF. In nucleotides, the CDR3 is TGTGCCAGTAGTGCGGGACAGCGAATAGTGGCTTTCTTT.

Here the CDR3 reads CATQGRSYEQYF. CDR3 bases: TGTGCCACCCAGGGTCGGTCGTACGAGCAGTACTTC. The chain recombines TRBV7-8 with TRBJ2-7; maybe TRBD1 (5 bases). With 10 bases removed from V and 4 bases from J, the gap between germline ends came to 14 bases. Germline loops: CDR1 SGHVS, CDR2 FQNEAQ. The CDR3 consists of 12 residues.

The chain combines TRBV30 with TRBJ1-1; no reliable D call. There are 12 residues in the CDR3. The V end was cut by 8 bases, the J end by 6 bases, with 16 bases between. CDR1 is GTSNPN and CDR2 is SVGIG in the germline V gene (reference sequence). The CDR3 loop is CAGGSWIAEAFF. The CDR3, as DNA: TGTGCCGGAGGTTCCTGGATCGCTGAAGCTTTCTTT.

This chain connects TRBV19 to TRBJ2-5; D is possibly TRBD1 (6 bases). Deletions cut 10 bases from V and 5 bases from J, with 14 bases between. CDR1 is LNHDA, CDR2 SQIVND, per germline (reference sequence). The CDR3 has 12 amino acids. The CDR3 loop reads CAKQGHPETQYF. The CDR3 DNA follows: TGTGCCAAACAGGGCCATCCGGAGACCCAGTACTTC.

The V call is TRBV2, the J call TRBJ2-3, with 7 positions matching TRBD2. CDR1 SNHLY and CDR2 FYNNEI come from the germline V gene. The ends lost 5 bases at V and 0 bases at J; junction bases unmatched: 8. CDR3 length: 16 amino acids. CDR3 sequence: CASSPEGSGSTDTQYF. In nucleotides, the CDR3 is TGTGCCAGCAGTCCCGAGGGTAGCGGGAGCACAGATACGCAGTATTTT.

The V gene is TRBV28, the J gene TRBJ1-1, with TRBD1 as a possible D gene (6 bases). The CDR3 is 16 residues long. Trimming took 7 bases from V and 1 from J, leaving 19 bases between them. Germline lookup yields CDR1 MDHEN and CDR2 SYDVKM. The CDR3: CASNVGGARGNTEAFF. The CDR3 nucleotides are TGTGCCAGCAACGTGGGGGGGGCTAGAGGGAACACTGAAGCTTTCTTT.

The CDR3: CASGRTDLNTEAFF. The CDR3 DNA sequence: TGCGCCAGCGGAAGGACAGATCTGAACACTGAAGCTTTCTTT. This sequence joins TRBV10-2 and TRBJ1-1; D perhaps matches TRBD1 (6 bases). There are 14 residues in the CDR3. Trimming removed 8 bases at V and 0 bases at J, with 13 bases between. CDR1 is WSHSY and CDR2 is SAAADI in the germline V gene.

The gene calls are TRBV5-1 and TRBJ2-7, with 9 positions matching TRBD2. The germline CDR1 and CDR2 sequences are SGHRS and YFSETQ. The CDR3 is 14 residues long. With V trimmed by 5 bases and J by 3 bases, 6 bases remained unmatched. The CDR3 loop reads CASSPAAGGYEQYF. In nucleotides, the CDR3 is TGCGCCAGCAGTCCCGCAGCGGGAGGCTACGAGCAGTACTTC.

This clone came up a few times. The V gene is TRBV5-1, the J gene TRBJ2-2, with TRBD2 as a possible D gene (5 bases). The V end lost 5 bases, the J end lost 5 bases, and 7 bases lay between the germline ends. The V gene's germline CDR1 is SGHRS and CDR2 YFSETQ. The CDR3 has 12 residues. CDR3 sequence: CASRRETGELFF. The CDR3 nucleotides read TGCGCCAGCAGAAGGGAGACCGGGGAGCTGTTTTTT.

The genes are TRBV19 and TRBJ1-6, with D possibly TRBD1 on 6 matching bases. Trimming cost V 5 bases and J 8 bases, with 13 bases left between them. Germline V gene lookup returns CDR1 LNHDA and CDR2 SQIVND (reference sequence). The CDR3 has 14 residues. The chain's CDR3 is CASSSAQGDSPLHF. In DNA form, the CDR3 reads TGTGCCAGTAGTTCGGCACAGGGAGATTCACCCCTCCACTTT.

The chain is built from TRBV10-3 and TRBJ2-5, with TRBD2 identical over 12 bases. Germline V lookup: CDR1 ENHRY, CDR2 SYGVKD. Trimming took 2 bases from V and 5 from J; bases not matched to a gene: 9. CDR3 length equals 17 residues. DNA of the CDR3: TGTGCCATCAGTGAGAGGCTAGCGGGAGGGGTCGGGGAGACCCAGTACTTC. Translation: CAISERLAGGVGETQYF.

The chain employs TRBV27 and TRBJ2-2, with 12 bases fitting TRBD2. CDR1 and CDR2 (germline): MNHEY, SMNVEV (reference sequence). CDR3 length: 16 amino acids. With V trimmed by 2 bases and J by 6 bases, 4 bases remained unmatched. For the CDR3, the DNA is TGTGCCAGCAGTTTAAGGGCTAGCGGGAGGGCCGGGGAGCTGTTTTTT. Amino acids: CASSLRASGRAGELFF.

In DNA form, the CDR3 reads TGTGCCGGAGGACAGTCCAACACCGGGGAGCTGTTTTTT. Protein sequence: CAGGQSNTGELFF. The chain employs TRBV5-6 and TRBJ2-2; D might be TRBD1 (6 bases). The V and J ends lost 10 bases and 2 bases respectively, with 12 bases between them. CDR1 and CDR2 (germline): SGHDT, YYEEEE. The length of the CDR3 is 13 residues.

V and J are TRBV6-1 and TRBJ1-3; D possibly corresponds to TRBD1 (6 bases). In germline, CDR1 is MNHNS, CDR2 SASEGT. This CDR3 region has 13 residues. Trimming shortened V by 7 bases and J by 4 bases, and 11 bases separated the two germline ends. CDR3 bases: TGTGCCAGCAATGGCCAGGGGGGAAACACCATATATTTT. This gives the protein CASNGQGGNTIYF.

This chain connects TRBV11-1 to TRBJ1-4; 8 bases are shared with TRBD1. Per germline, CDR1 SGHAT and CDR2 FQDESV (reference sequence). The CDR3 contains 16 residues. Losses at the gene ends were 5 bases for V and 0 bases for J; bases not matched to a gene: 5. The CDR3 spells CASSPQGGSTNEKLFF. The CDR3 DNA sequence: TGTGCCAGCAGCCCACAGGGGGGATCAACTAATGAAAAACTGTTTTTT.

The genes are TRBV18 and TRBJ2-1, with D possibly being TRBD1 (7 bases). This CDR3 has 17 residues. Between the trimmed V and J ends, which lost 2 bases and 0 bases, there was a span of 14 bases. CDR1 and CDR2 (germline): KGHSH, LQKENI. Here the CDR3 DNA reads TGTGCCAGCTCACCAAAGACAGGGACTCGCTCCTACAATGAGCAGTTCTTC. It codes for CASSPKTGTRSYNEQFF. The full variable domain, with the rest looked up from reference TRBV18 and TRBJ2-1, is NAGVMQNPRHLVRRRGQEARLRCSPMKGHSHVYWYRQLPEEGLKFMVYLQKENIIDESGMPKERFSAEFPKEGPSILRIQQVVRGDSAAYFCASSPKTGTRSYNEQFFGPGTRLTVL.

This clone was seen a few times. This chain connects TRBV4-3 to TRBJ2-3; 11 nucleotides line up with TRBD1. Trimming cost V 1 base and J 4 bases; bases outside gene matches: 1. Germline values: CDR1 LGHNA, CDR2 YSLEER. The CDR3 covers 15 residues. DNA of the CDR3: TGCGCCAGCAGCCAAGGGACAGGGGGCTCAGATACGCAGTATTTT. Its translation: CASSQGTGGSDTQYF.

The rearrangement uses TRBV27 and TRBJ1-6; 7 bases fit TRBD1. Trimming cost V 8 bases and J 5 bases; bases outside gene matches: 9. The CDR3 runs 15 residues. Per germline, CDR1 MNHEY and CDR2 SMNVEV (reference sequence). The CDR3 DNA follows: TGTGCCAGCCGGATAACAGGGGTCCATAATTCACCCCTCCACTTT. Translation gives CASRITGVHNSPLHF.

The gene calls are TRBV2 and TRBJ1-5; D not certain. Per the germline V gene, CDR1 is SNHLY and CDR2 is FYNNEI. The CDR3 is made up of 15 amino acids. V was trimmed by 6 bases and J by 3 bases, leaving 15 bases between them. CDR3 sequence: CASRVPGSINQPQHF. For the CDR3, the DNA is TGTGCCAGCAGGGTCCCGGGGTCTATCAATCAGCCCCAGCATTTT.

This rearrangement joins TRBV6-1 to TRBJ1-4, with unresolved D. The CDR3 loop spans 14 amino acids. Trimming stripped 5 bases from V and 6 bases from J, with 13 bases between. CDR1 and CDR2 (germline): MNHNS, SASEGT. The CDR3, as DNA: TGTGCCAGCAGTCCTCGGGAAGGGCATGAAAAACTGTTTTTT. Encoded protein: CASSPREGHEKLFF.